These T cell receptor beta chains were read from a single sample in a study of T cell responses to AZD1222 COVID-19 vaccine. Here immunoSEQ multiplex PCR was the method, and the copy in TCRdb shows in-frame clones only, minus some. This table has 130,000 to 150,000 clones, approximately 90% appearing once. The sequenced sample was peripheral blood, obtained on day 0 of MenACWY control vaccination. The origin of the receptors is an adult in good health. Both conserved end residues are part of each CDR3. The D gene is left open where the match is weak. The listing skips clone size in some rows; elsewhere it reads once, few, many or a size class.

cdr3_nt	cdr3_aa	d_call	v_call	clone_size	j_call
TGTGCCTGGCAACTTAACAGGGGAGGGTTATACAATGAGCAGTTCTTC	CAWQLNRGGLYNEQFF	.	TRBV30	.	TRBJ2-1
TGTGCCATCAGCGGGACAGGGTTCGGGTCCTCTGGAAACACCATATATTTT	CAISGTGFGSSGNTIYF	TRBD1	TRBV10-3	.	TRBJ1-3
TGTGCCAGCAGCTTTCGGGACGACCGGTGGGGCTACACCTTC	CASSFRDDRWGYTF	.	TRBV5-8	.	TRBJ1-2
TGTGCCAGCAGTGATACTACGATTAATAATGAGCAGTTCTTC	CASSDTTINNEQFF	.	TRBV25-1	.	TRBJ2-1
TGTGCCAGCAGTGCCTGGGCCGGTGAATACAATGAGCAGTTCTTC	CASSAWAGEYNEQFF	.	TRBV2	.	TRBJ2-1
TGTGCCAGCAGCTTATTTTGGGACGGAAGTGAAGCTTTCTTT	CASSLFWDGSEAFF	.	TRBV11-2	.	TRBJ1-1
TGTGCCAGCAGCGTAGACAGCTCTGGAAACACCATATATTTT	CASSVDSSGNTIYF	.	TRBV9	.	TRBJ1-3
TGTGCCAGCAGCGTAGGTTGGGGTGTCGAGACCCAGTACTTC	CASSVGWGVETQYF	.	TRBV9	.	TRBJ2-5
TGTGCCAGCAGCTTAGCTACTCCTACAACTAATGAAAAACTGTTTTTT	CASSLATPTTNEKLFF	.	TRBV7-2	.	TRBJ1-4
TGTGCCTGGAGTGGACACCCCACCGGGGAGCTGTTTTTT	CAWSGHPTGELFF	.	TRBV30	.	TRBJ2-2
TGTGCCAGCAGCCCCCGGACAGGGGGCTACCACAATGAGCAGTTCTTC	CASSPRTGGYHNEQFF	TRBD1	TRBV7-2	.	TRBJ2-1
TGTGCCAGCAGCCCGGGGGGGGGAGCTTTCTTT	CASSPGGGAFF	.	TRBV6-5	.	TRBJ1-1
TGTGCCAGTATGGAACTAGCGGGAGTCGGTCGGGCCAAAAACATTCAGTACTTC	CASMELAGVGRAKNIQYF	TRBD2	TRBV19	.	TRBJ2-4
TGTGCCAGCTCACCAAATACGCAGCCCGGAGGCTACACCTTC	CASSPNTQPGGYTF	.	TRBV18	once	TRBJ1-2
TGTGCCAGTAGTCCCTCGGGGGGTGGCAATCAGCCCCAGCATTTT	CASSPSGGGNQPQHF	.	TRBV19	.	TRBJ1-5
TGTGCCATCAGTGATGGTGGGGGGTACACTGAAGCTTTCTTT	CAISDGGGYTEAFF	.	TRBV10-3	.	TRBJ1-1
TGTGCCAGCAGCCCCCGGACAGGGGCTGAAAAACTGTTTTTT	CASSPRTGAEKLFF	TRBD1	TRBV7-9	once	TRBJ1-4
TGCGCCAGCAGCCACACCACAGGGGGTGGCTACGAGCAGTACTTC	CASSHTTGGGYEQYF	TRBD1	TRBV4-3	.	TRBJ2-7
TGTGCCAGCAGTTTGACAGGGCAGCCCCAGCATTTT	CASSLTGQPQHF	TRBD1	TRBV28	.	TRBJ1-5
TGCGCCAGCAGCTTGGGGGCAGTGGTTTTGAATGAGCAGTTCTTC	CASSLGAVVLNEQFF	.	TRBV5-1	.	TRBJ2-1